This TCR beta chain is drawn from a study of blood T cell repertoires in COVID-19. CDR1 is SGHRS and CDR2 is YFSETQ in the germline V gene. V dropped 4 bases and J dropped 2; count of bases not matched to a gene: 6. This CDR3 is built from 15 residues. Participant ages covered about 18 to 89 years across about two dozen US areas. Method: immunoSEQ multiplex PCR; TCRdb's copy keeps in-frame clones and lacks some. The profile covers roughly 260,000 clones, with 70% to 90% appearing a single time and approximately 2% taken by the ten largest. This TCR was sampled from a woman between 50 and 59 years old who had recovered from COVID-19. The genes are TRBV5-1 and TRBJ2-7; 10 nucleotides agree with TRBD1. The sequenced material came from PBMCs or T cells enriched from blood (not recorded which). The CDR3 DNA is TGCGCCAGCAGCACTCCCGGGACAGGGGCCTACGAGCAGTACTTC. Amino acid sequence: CASSTPGTGAYEQYF.